This T cell receptor (beta chain) was documented in a study of T cells in Graves' hyperthyroidism and ophthalmopathy. This CDR3 spans 8 amino acids. Per the germline V gene, CDR1 is SGHDN and CDR2 is FVKESK. It was RNA transcripts that yielded the amplified TCR beta CDR3 regions. RT-PCR in the first round (using the HTBI primer set) targeted the TCR CDR3. TCRdb reprocessed the multiplex PCR reads via MiXCR and lists one record per CDR3 protein. This sample carries around 390,000 distinct CDR3 sequences, about 14% of them seen once, and the ten largest clones take roughly 21%. Worth noting for this clonotype: At one end, the junction sequence differs from germline, possibly due to a read error.

This chain connects TRBV14 to TRBJ2-1; D may correspond to TRBD1 or TRBD2 (5 bases each). What was sequenced was blood. The receptor comes from a woman aged 25 to 39 with Graves' ophthalmopathy. Here the CDR3 DNA reads TGTGCCAGCAGTTTAGAGGGGTGG. Amino acids: CASSLEGW.